Below, 25 T cell receptor beta chains from the same sample are listed, as sequenced in a study of control samples from healthy donors and cancer patients. Using immunoSEQ multiplex PCR, the repertoire was profiled, and TCRdb retains in-frame clones only, with some absent. The repertoire holds roughly 30,000 clones, roughly 87% seen once, with about 3.8% in the top ten. The specimen was formalin-fixed, paraffin-embedded tissue. These receptors were obtained from a female donor with melanoma.

This clone was seen only once. The V and J genes are TRBV19 and TRBJ2-7; TRBD2 aligns across 9 bases. The CDR3 totals 17 residues. The V and J ends lost 8 bases and 0 bases, in that order; junction bases with no gene match: 14. Germline V lookup: CDR1 LNHDA, CDR2 SQIVND (reference sequence). CDR3 loop: CASSPRGAGGLSYEQYF. DNA of the CDR3: TGTGCCAGTTCACCCCGGGGAGCGGGAGGACTCTCCTACGAGCAGTACTTC.

The chain carries TRBV30 and TRBJ2-7; D call uncertain. The germline V and J ends were trimmed by 2 bases and 3 bases, with 8 bases remaining between them. The germline V gene has CDR1 GTSNPN and CDR2 SVGIG (reference sequence). CDR3 size: 12 residues. CDR3 loop: CAWSILDYEQYF. DNA for the CDR3: TGTGCCTGGAGTATCCTAGACTACGAGCAGTACTTC. Full variable domain (remainder filled in from reference TRBV30 and TRBJ2-7): SQTIHQWPATLVQPVGSPLSLECTVEGTSNPNLYWYRQAAGRGLQLLFYSVGIGQISSEVPQNLSASRPQDRQFILSSKKLLLSDSGFYLCAWSILDYEQYFGPGTRLTVT.

V gene TRBV18 combines with J gene TRBJ2-5; 7 bases match TRBD2. The germline gives CDR1 KGHSH, CDR2 LQKENI. This CDR3 has 14 residues. V gave up 3 bases and J gave up 5 bases; unmatched junction bases: 6. Here the CDR3 DNA reads TGTGCCAGCTCACCGGCCCGGGGGGAGGAGACCCAGTACTTC. This gives the protein CASSPARGEETQYF.

The chain joins TRBV5-6 to TRBJ1-1; D possibly corresponds to TRBD1 (5 bases). Germline V lookup: CDR1 SGHDT, CDR2 YYEEEE. The length of the CDR3 is 13 residues. The V end lost 4 bases, the J end lost 13 bases, and 20 bases lay between the germline ends. The CDR3, as DNA: TGTGCCAGCAGCCTGGGACCGCAAGCCCGGGGTTTCTTT. This sequence encodes CASSLGPQARGFF.

The rearrangement joins TRBV5-1 to TRBJ1-1; D is undetermined. Germline CDR1 reads SGHRS; CDR2 reads YFSETQ. The length of the CDR3 is 12 residues. V shed 7 bases and J shed 8 bases, with 15 bases lying between them. In DNA form, the CDR3 reads TGCGCCAGCCCGGTGGCTCCTTCAGAAGCTTTCTTT. This encodes CASPVAPSEAFF.

This clone was observed a single time. This chain links TRBV29-1 with TRBJ2-7; possible D gene TRBD2, 5 bases. Deletions cut 4 bases from V and 2 bases from J, with 9 bases between. Germline V gene sequence: CDR1 SQVTM, CDR2 ANQGSEA. The CDR3 runs 12 residues. In DNA form, the CDR3 reads TGCAGCGTTGGTGGAGGAACCTACGAGCAGTACTTC. Translation gives CSVGGGTYEQYF.

The rearrangement links TRBV20-1 to TRBJ2-3; 7 bases are a match to TRBD2. CDR3 length equals 12 residues. CDR1 and CDR2 (germline): DFQATT, SNEGSKA (reference sequence). Germline trimming cut 3 bases from V and 5 bases from J; bases unmatched to any gene: 2. The CDR3 loop is CSASRGRDTQYF. The CDR3 coding sequence is TGCAGTGCTAGTCGCGGGAGAGATACGCAGTATTTT.

This chain links TRBV29-1 with TRBJ2-7; D not certain. The V gene lost 7 bases and the J gene lost 2 bases, with 9 bases spanning the gap. CDR3 length: 11 residues. CDR1 and CDR2 from the germline V gene are SQVTM and ANQGSEA. Written as DNA, the CDR3 is TGCAGCGCTAGTCAGACCTACGAGCAGTACTTC. Protein product: CSASQTYEQYF.

As concerns this clone: Other DNA sequences from this sample encode an identical CDR3 as well. The gene calls are TRBV5-1 and TRBJ1-5; D is undetermined. V dropped 0 bases and J dropped 1 base, with 5 bases sitting between them. In germline, CDR1 is SGHRS, CDR2 YFSETQ. The CDR3 sequence is 14 residues long. The CDR3 region is CASSLEGSNQPQHF. The CDR3 nucleotides read TGCGCCAGCAGCTTGGAAGGGAGCAATCAGCCCCAGCATTTT.

This clone was observed a single time. J is TRBJ1-1 and V is TRBV11-2; D is unclear. Germline V gives CDR1 SGHAT, CDR2 FQNNGV. This CDR3 has 13 residues. Trimming removed 1 base from V and 10 bases from J, with 13 bases in between. The CDR3 sequence is CASSLAGREIAFF. As DNA, the CDR3 is TGTGCCAGCAGCTTAGCCGGTCGGGAAATAGCTTTCTTT.

This chain connects TRBV19 to TRBJ1-2; D is ambiguous. The germline V gene has CDR1 LNHDA and CDR2 SQIVND (reference sequence). Trimming removed 7 bases from V and 5 bases from J, with 14 bases in between. CDR3 size: 13 residues. CDR3 amino acids: CASTIGIWYGYTF. In DNA, the CDR3 is TGTGCCAGTACCATTGGGATTTGGTATGGCTACACCTTC.

J is TRBJ2-1 and V is TRBV19, with D hard to call. V lost 0 bases and J lost 1, with 7 bases in between. Germline V gene data show CDR1 as LNHDA and CDR2 as SQIVND (reference sequence). This CDR3 has 15 amino acids. The CDR3 loop reads CASSIDPRSYNEQFF. DNA for the CDR3: TGTGCCAGTAGTATAGACCCCCGGTCCTACAATGAGCAGTTCTTC.

This clone was found a few times. The chain uses TRBV6-4 and TRBJ2-1; 8 bases map to TRBD2. The CDR3 length is 13 residues. In germline, CDR1 is MRHNA, CDR2 SNTAGT. After removal of 4 bases from V and 5 bases from J, the junction contained 1 base not matched to a gene. As DNA, the CDR3 is TGTGCCAGCAGTGCAGCGGGAGACAATGAGCAGTTCTTC. This sequence encodes CASSAAGDNEQFF.

The V call is TRBV19, the J call TRBJ2-7; possible D gene TRBD1, 6 bases. Between the trimmed V and J ends, which lost 3 bases and 2 bases, there was a span of 20 bases. The CDR3 is 17 amino acids. Looked up from germline, CDR1 is LNHDA and CDR2 is SQIVND (reference sequence). CDR3 region: CASSIGYREFRAYEQYF. In DNA, the CDR3 is TGTGCCAGTAGTATCGGGTACAGGGAATTTCGGGCCTACGAGCAGTACTTC.

This chain joins TRBV24-1 and TRBJ2-7; weak D call: TRBD2 (5 bases). V gave up 3 bases and J gave up 2 bases, with 16 bases separating them. This CDR3 is built from 16 residues. The V gene's germline CDR1 is KGHDR and CDR2 SFDVKD. This chain's CDR3 is CATSDLTPTGAYEQYF. In DNA form, the CDR3 reads TGTGCCACCAGTGATCTTACCCCGACCGGGGCCTACGAGCAGTACTTC.

The chain has TRBV3-1 (or the pseudogene TRBV3-2) and TRBJ1-1, with TRBD1 matching over 8 bases. The V gene end was trimmed by 6 bases and the J gene end by 6 bases; junction bases not matched to a gene: 6. Germline-derived CDR1 and CDR2 are LGHDT and YNNKEL (reference sequence). This CDR3 contains 13 residues. The CDR3, as DNA: TGTGCCAGCAGTAGCAGGGGGCGGCCTGAAGCTTTCTTT. This translates into CASSSRGRPEAFF.

The chain carries TRBV5-1 and TRBJ2-1; D gene unclear. The length of the CDR3 is 19 residues. Germline V gives CDR1 SGHRS, CDR2 YFSETQ. Trimming took off 2 bases at V and 2 bases at J, with 23 bases between the two ends. CDR3 amino acids: CASSFLTPVGYPTYNEQFF. Written as DNA, the CDR3 is TGCGCCAGCAGCTTTTTAACCCCGGTGGGCTACCCAACCTACAATGAGCAGTTCTTC. The whole variable domain, remainder taken from reference TRBV5-1 and TRBJ2-1, is KAGVTQTPRYLIKTRGQQVTLSCSPISGHRSVSWYQQTPGQGLQFLFEYFSETQRNKGNFPGRFSGRQFSNSRSEMNVSTLELGDSALYLCASSFLTPVGYPTYNEQFFGPGTRLTVL.

This chain connects TRBV11-2 to TRBJ2-1; D unclear. Looked up from germline, CDR1 is SGHAT and CDR2 is FQNNGV. Deletions cut 1 base from V and 4 bases from J, with 11 bases between. This CDR3 is built from 15 residues. CDR3 sequence (DNA): TGTGCCAGCAGCTTAGGGGGAAGCCTATACAATGAGCAGTTCTTC. It encodes CASSLGGSLYNEQFF. The entire variable domain, with the rest obtained from reference TRBV11-2 and TRBJ2-1, is as follows: EAGVAQSPRYKIIEKRQSVAFWCNPISGHATLYWYQQILGQGPKLLIQFQNNGVVDDSQLPKDRFSAERLKGVDSTLKIQPAKLEDSAVYLCASSLGGSLYNEQFFGPGTRLTVL.

The chain uses TRBV7-7 and TRBJ2-3, with D tentatively TRBD1 (6 bases). CDR3 length: 15 residues. V was pared by 5 bases and J by 5 bases, with 17 bases between. Germline V CDR1 and CDR2: SSHAT, FNYEAQ (reference sequence). The CDR3: CASSISGSRGDTQYF. The DNA of the CDR3 is TGTGCCAGCAGCATCAGCGGTTCCAGGGGAGATACGCAGTATTTT.

The CDR3 DNA is TGCGCCAGCAGCCGGGACTTAGGACTAGCGGGACTCTACGAGCAGTACTTC. This codes for CASSRDLGLAGLYEQYF. The chain couples TRBV4-1 to TRBJ2-7; 12 positions match TRBD2. Germline V gene data show CDR1 as MGHRA and CDR2 as YSYEKL. Trimming removed 4 bases from V and 3 bases from J; junction bases left unmatched: 10. CDR3 length: 17 residues.

The chain uses TRBV5-4 and TRBJ2-3, with 10 bases aligning to TRBD2. In germline, CDR1 is SGHNT, CDR2 YYREEE (reference sequence). Losses at the gene ends were 2 bases for V and 1 base for J; bases not matched to a gene: 4. The CDR3 consists of 16 residues. The CDR3 DNA is TGTGCCAGCAGCTTTCCTAGCGGGAGACGCACAGATACGCAGTATTTT. This encodes CASSFPSGRRTDTQYF.

The chain uses TRBV6-5 and TRBJ1-1; no clear D gene. In germline, CDR1 is MNHEY, CDR2 SVGAGI. The length of the CDR3 is 13 residues. Trimming shortened V by 7 bases and J by 4 bases, and 13 bases separated the two germline ends. CDR3 region: CASNLLPTTEAFF. DNA of the CDR3: TGTGCCAGCAACCTCTTACCTACCACTGAAGCTTTCTTT.

The chain links TRBV29-1 to TRBJ2-1; the D gene is possibly TRBD2 (6 bases). In germline, CDR1 is SQVTM, CDR2 ANQGSEA. The germline V and J ends were trimmed by 5 bases and 3 bases, with 26 bases remaining between them. The CDR3 has 18 residues. Here the CDR3 reads CSVSLTVPTSPLYNEQFF. The CDR3 nucleotides read TGCAGCGTTTCACTAACGGTCCCGACTAGTCCACTCTACAATGAGCAGTTCTTC.

The V call is TRBV11-3, the J call TRBJ2-4; tentatively, D is TRBD1 or TRBD2 (6 bases each). The ends were cut back, 5 bases at V and 7 bases at J, with 18 bases in the middle. Germline values: CDR1 SGHNT, CDR2 YENEEA. The CDR3 extends over 15 amino acids. CDR3 DNA sequence: TGTGCCAGCAGCCCCGGGGGCCCGGGCCCCAACATTCAGTACTTC. Translating it yields CASSPGGPGPNIQYF.

The rearrangement uses TRBV10-3 and TRBJ2-2; D is tentatively TRBD1 or TRBD2 (6 bases each). This CDR3 contains 16 residues. Germline CDR1 is ENHRY and CDR2 is SYGVKD. With 11 bases removed from V and 6 bases from J, the gap between germline ends came to 25 bases. This CDR3 is CASLPGHRTGAGELFF. In DNA, the CDR3 is TGTGCCTCTTTACCGGGACACCGAACGGGGGCCGGGGAGCTGTTTTTT.